This T cell receptor beta chain was retrieved from a study of human T cells and chemical hapten exposure (dated by TCRdb to 2020 to 2023). The study in broad terms: For sensitization, 2% DPC in acetone was applied to a roughly 2 cm by roughly 2 cm area of upper inner arm skin. Throughout the roughly 23-week study period, patients were also given weekly therapeutic DPC doses on the scalp. Patch testing was performed on the upper back with Finn chambers containing 0.01% DPC, and the patch tests were scored after 6 days according to International Contact Dermatitis Research Group standards. The mostly female patient cohort included alopecia areata with under or over 50% scalp involvement, alopecia totalis and alopecia universalis. The libraries were sequenced as a pool, and the TCR yield per sample differed mostly because of small variations in library volumes within the pool. Peripheral blood TCR repertoire changes were tracked in vivo in alopecia patients during primary and secondary sensitization to the hapten diphenylcyclopropenone (DPC). Patient blood was sampled pre-sensitization (week 0) and at 2, 6 and about 24 weeks after DPC sensitization. For TCR sequencing, blood came from approximately 29 alopecia patients at anywhere from one to four time points (pre-sensitization, 2, 6 and 24 weeks). Study-wide findings and limitations: The number of TCRs above 1 in 1000 frequency did not change with DPC sensitization; there was no evidence of global repertoire structure alterations. Compared with pre-sensitization or healthy control sets, expanded TCRs formed significantly more large CDR3 similarity clusters, which is consistent with antigen-driven responses. The number of PT1 expanded TCRs positively correlated with patch test score, significant at thresholds 8, 16 and 32 but not 4. Repeated subsampling changed both the strength of the expansion versus patch-test correlation and the threshold at which that correlation became significant. Because all patients had alopecia, a presumed autoimmune disease, the immune response of the patients might differ from that of healthy individuals.

The time point label for this specimen denotes: patch test 2, 6 weeks after DPC sensitization. The sample's treatment or condition label, decoded: therapeutic diphenylcyclopropenone sensitization with weekly scalp DPC. At every patch-test visit, the blood draw took place before the patch test was put on. To be eligible, patients had to be aged 18 to 70, diagnosed with alopecia and judged suitable for DPC therapy, while pregnant patients were excluded. Total RNA was extracted from unfractionated whole blood that had been collected in Tempus Blood RNA tubes. The receptor library was made with RACE. Sequencing instrument: NextSeq 500. During library preparation, unique molecular identifiers were attached to individual cDNA molecules so that TCRs could be counted in a quantitative, reproducible way. From each blood RNA sample, both TCR alpha and TCR beta chains were sequenced. The source study handled its data this way. The median number of TCRs per sample was roughly 94,000, ranging from about 20,000 to 750,000. V, J and CDR3 annotation of the TCR reads was carried out using the Decombinator software suite. For PS versus PT1 abundance plots, all samples were subsampled to the same number of TCRs (28,000). Expanded TCRs were defined as absent before sensitization and observed at least eight times at the 2-week time point. The public sequencing data were trimmed at Q25 with fastp and processed into clonotypes with MiXCR by TCRdb, which kept only in-frame beta chains. All rows with the same CDR3 protein become a single entry with the most common DNA and genes. TCRdb, not the authors, supplied the V and J calls. The sample table holds about 100,000 distinct CDR3 sequences, of which about an eighth were seen once. The ten largest clones represent 2.5% to 4% of the sample.

Note on this clonotype: No cognate antigen has been identified for it. Base qualities are not at hand, and no much larger clone is one base apart.

Sequencing used whole blood, obtained in connection with sensitization to the hapten diphenylcyclopropenone (DPC). The source of this sequence is a woman in her 40s with alopecia areata. Some clones in this sample may be carry-over from other donors' samples.

The DNA is as follows: TGTGCCAGCAGCAAATACCCGGGACAGGGGTCGGGAAACACCATATATTTT. Its product reads: CASSKYPGQGSGNTIYF. The chain was built from TRBV28 and TRBJ1-3, and 10 bases in between align with TRBD1. Compared with germline, V lacks 6 bases and J lacks 4 bases; bases without a gene match: 12. From the germline V gene, CDR1 is MDHEN and CDR2 is SYDVKM. The CDR3 runs 17 residues from the cysteine to the phenylalanine. Of all the DNA, just the CDR3 is kept, 51 bases in frame from base 1.